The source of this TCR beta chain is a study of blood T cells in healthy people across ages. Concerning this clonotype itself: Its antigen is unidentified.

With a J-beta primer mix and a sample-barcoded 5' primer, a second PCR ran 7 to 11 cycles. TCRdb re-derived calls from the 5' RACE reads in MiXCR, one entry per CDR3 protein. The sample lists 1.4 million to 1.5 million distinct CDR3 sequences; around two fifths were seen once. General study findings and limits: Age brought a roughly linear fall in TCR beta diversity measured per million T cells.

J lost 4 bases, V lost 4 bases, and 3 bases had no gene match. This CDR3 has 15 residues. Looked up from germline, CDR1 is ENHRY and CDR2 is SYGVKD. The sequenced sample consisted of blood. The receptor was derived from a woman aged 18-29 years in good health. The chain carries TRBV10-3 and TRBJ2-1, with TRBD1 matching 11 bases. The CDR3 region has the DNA TGTGCCATCAGTGGGGACAGGGGGGATTACAATGAGCAGTTCTTC. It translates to CAISGDRGDYNEQFF.